This TCR beta chain was retrieved from a study of radiotherapy plus CTLA-4 blockade in lung cancer. Study-level points and caveats: Expansion of tumor-derived TCR clones was observed in blood after radiotherapy plus ipilimumab.

The protocol was immunoSEQ multiplex PCR, while the TCRdb copy is restricted to in-frame clones and leaves out a portion. The sample has 35,000 or so clones; 75% to 90% are singletons. Germline CDR1 SGHTA, CDR2 FQGNSA. CDR3 size: 12 residues. V gave up 2 bases and J gave up 9 bases, with 8 bases separating them. For this clone: Antigen unknown.

This specimen consisted of peripheral blood, obtained from a patient treated with radiotherapy plus ipilimumab. This receptor was taken from a human donor with non-small cell lung cancer who had stable disease on radiotherapy plus ipilimumab. The V and J genes are TRBV7-2 and TRBJ2-1; possible D gene TRBD2, 5 bases. The CDR3 sequence is CASSLIGGEQFF. The DNA for the CDR3 is TGTGCCAGCAGCTTAATAGGAGGTGAGCAGTTCTTC.